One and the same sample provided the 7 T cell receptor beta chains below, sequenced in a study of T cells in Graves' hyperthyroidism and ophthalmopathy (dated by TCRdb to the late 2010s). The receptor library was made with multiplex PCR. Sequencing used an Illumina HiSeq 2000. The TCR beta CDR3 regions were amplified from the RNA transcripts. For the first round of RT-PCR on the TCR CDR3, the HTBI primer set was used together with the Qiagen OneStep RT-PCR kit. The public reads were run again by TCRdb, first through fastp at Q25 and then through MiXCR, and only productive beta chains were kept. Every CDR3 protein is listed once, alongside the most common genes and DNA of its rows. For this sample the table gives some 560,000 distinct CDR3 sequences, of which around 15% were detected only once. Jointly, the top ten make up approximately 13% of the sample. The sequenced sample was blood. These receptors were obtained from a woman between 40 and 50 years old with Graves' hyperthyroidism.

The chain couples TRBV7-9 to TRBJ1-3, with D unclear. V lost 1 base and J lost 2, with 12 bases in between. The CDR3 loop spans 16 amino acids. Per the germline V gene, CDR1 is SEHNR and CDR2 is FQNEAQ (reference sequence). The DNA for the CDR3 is TGTGCCAGCAGCTTAGGAAGAGGAACTACTGGAAACACCATATATTTT. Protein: CASSLGRGTTGNTIYF.

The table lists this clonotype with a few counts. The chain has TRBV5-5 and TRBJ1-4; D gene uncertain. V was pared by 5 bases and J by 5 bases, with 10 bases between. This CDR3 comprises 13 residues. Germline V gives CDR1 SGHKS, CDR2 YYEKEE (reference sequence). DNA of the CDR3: TGTGCCAGCAGTTCCGTATGGAATGAAAAACTGTTTTTT. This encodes CASSSVWNEKLFF.

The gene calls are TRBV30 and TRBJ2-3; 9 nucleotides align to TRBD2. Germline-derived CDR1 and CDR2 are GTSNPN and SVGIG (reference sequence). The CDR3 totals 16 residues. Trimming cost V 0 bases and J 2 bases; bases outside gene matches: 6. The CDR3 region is CAWSVRVAGDTDTQYF. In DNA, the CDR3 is TGTGCCTGGAGTGTACGTGTAGCGGGAGACACAGATACGCAGTATTTT.

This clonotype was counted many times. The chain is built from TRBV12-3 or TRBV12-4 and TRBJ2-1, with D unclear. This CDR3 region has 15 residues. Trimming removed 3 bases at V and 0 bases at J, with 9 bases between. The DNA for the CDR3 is TGTGCCAGCAGTTTCCCAGATAGCTCCTACAATGAGCAGTTCTTC. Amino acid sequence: CASSFPDSSYNEQFF.

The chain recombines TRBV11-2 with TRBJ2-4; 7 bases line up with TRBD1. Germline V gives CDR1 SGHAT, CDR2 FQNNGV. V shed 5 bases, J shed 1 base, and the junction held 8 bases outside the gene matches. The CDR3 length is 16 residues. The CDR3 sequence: CASSRTGDRAKNIQYF. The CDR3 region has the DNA TGTGCCAGCAGCAGAACAGGGGATAGGGCCAAAAACATTCAGTACTTC.

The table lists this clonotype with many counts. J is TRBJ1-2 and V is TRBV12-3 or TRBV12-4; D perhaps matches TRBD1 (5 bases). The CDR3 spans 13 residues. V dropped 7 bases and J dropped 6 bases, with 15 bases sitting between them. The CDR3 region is CASISAGTDGYTF. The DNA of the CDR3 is TGTGCCAGCATCAGCGCCGGGACCGATGGCTACACCTTC.

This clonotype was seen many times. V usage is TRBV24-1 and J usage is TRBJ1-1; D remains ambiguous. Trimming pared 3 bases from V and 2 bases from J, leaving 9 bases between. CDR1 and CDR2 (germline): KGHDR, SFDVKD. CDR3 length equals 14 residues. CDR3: CATSDGRRNTEAFF. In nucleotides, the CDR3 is TGTGCCACCAGTGATGGAAGACGCAACACTGAAGCTTTCTTT.